The clone carrying this T cell receptor beta chain showed up just a few times. What it binds is unknown. The data were taken from a study of T cell repertoires in cytomegalovirus infection. Study-wide points: Dominant in the ex vivo response were TCR beta clonotypes restricted by HLA-C and specific for CMV.

V gave up 7 bases and J gave up 7 bases, with 11 bases separating them. This CDR3 is 11 amino acids long. CDR1 MNHEY and CDR2 SVGAGI come from the germline V gene. TCRdb analysed the reads with MiXCR anew, one entry per CDR3 protein. The sample consists of over 150,000 distinct CDR3 sequences, under 15% of them appearing once. Material for sequencing was PBMCs. This clonotype was obtained from a human donor in good health (CMV status not recorded). Some clones in this sample may be carry-over from other donors' samples. The V and J genes are TRBV6-5 and TRBJ2-7, with D possibly matching TRBD1 (6 bases). CDR3 loop: CASTGEREQYF. The CDR3, as DNA: TGTGCCAGCACAGGGGAGCGTGAGCAGTACTTC.